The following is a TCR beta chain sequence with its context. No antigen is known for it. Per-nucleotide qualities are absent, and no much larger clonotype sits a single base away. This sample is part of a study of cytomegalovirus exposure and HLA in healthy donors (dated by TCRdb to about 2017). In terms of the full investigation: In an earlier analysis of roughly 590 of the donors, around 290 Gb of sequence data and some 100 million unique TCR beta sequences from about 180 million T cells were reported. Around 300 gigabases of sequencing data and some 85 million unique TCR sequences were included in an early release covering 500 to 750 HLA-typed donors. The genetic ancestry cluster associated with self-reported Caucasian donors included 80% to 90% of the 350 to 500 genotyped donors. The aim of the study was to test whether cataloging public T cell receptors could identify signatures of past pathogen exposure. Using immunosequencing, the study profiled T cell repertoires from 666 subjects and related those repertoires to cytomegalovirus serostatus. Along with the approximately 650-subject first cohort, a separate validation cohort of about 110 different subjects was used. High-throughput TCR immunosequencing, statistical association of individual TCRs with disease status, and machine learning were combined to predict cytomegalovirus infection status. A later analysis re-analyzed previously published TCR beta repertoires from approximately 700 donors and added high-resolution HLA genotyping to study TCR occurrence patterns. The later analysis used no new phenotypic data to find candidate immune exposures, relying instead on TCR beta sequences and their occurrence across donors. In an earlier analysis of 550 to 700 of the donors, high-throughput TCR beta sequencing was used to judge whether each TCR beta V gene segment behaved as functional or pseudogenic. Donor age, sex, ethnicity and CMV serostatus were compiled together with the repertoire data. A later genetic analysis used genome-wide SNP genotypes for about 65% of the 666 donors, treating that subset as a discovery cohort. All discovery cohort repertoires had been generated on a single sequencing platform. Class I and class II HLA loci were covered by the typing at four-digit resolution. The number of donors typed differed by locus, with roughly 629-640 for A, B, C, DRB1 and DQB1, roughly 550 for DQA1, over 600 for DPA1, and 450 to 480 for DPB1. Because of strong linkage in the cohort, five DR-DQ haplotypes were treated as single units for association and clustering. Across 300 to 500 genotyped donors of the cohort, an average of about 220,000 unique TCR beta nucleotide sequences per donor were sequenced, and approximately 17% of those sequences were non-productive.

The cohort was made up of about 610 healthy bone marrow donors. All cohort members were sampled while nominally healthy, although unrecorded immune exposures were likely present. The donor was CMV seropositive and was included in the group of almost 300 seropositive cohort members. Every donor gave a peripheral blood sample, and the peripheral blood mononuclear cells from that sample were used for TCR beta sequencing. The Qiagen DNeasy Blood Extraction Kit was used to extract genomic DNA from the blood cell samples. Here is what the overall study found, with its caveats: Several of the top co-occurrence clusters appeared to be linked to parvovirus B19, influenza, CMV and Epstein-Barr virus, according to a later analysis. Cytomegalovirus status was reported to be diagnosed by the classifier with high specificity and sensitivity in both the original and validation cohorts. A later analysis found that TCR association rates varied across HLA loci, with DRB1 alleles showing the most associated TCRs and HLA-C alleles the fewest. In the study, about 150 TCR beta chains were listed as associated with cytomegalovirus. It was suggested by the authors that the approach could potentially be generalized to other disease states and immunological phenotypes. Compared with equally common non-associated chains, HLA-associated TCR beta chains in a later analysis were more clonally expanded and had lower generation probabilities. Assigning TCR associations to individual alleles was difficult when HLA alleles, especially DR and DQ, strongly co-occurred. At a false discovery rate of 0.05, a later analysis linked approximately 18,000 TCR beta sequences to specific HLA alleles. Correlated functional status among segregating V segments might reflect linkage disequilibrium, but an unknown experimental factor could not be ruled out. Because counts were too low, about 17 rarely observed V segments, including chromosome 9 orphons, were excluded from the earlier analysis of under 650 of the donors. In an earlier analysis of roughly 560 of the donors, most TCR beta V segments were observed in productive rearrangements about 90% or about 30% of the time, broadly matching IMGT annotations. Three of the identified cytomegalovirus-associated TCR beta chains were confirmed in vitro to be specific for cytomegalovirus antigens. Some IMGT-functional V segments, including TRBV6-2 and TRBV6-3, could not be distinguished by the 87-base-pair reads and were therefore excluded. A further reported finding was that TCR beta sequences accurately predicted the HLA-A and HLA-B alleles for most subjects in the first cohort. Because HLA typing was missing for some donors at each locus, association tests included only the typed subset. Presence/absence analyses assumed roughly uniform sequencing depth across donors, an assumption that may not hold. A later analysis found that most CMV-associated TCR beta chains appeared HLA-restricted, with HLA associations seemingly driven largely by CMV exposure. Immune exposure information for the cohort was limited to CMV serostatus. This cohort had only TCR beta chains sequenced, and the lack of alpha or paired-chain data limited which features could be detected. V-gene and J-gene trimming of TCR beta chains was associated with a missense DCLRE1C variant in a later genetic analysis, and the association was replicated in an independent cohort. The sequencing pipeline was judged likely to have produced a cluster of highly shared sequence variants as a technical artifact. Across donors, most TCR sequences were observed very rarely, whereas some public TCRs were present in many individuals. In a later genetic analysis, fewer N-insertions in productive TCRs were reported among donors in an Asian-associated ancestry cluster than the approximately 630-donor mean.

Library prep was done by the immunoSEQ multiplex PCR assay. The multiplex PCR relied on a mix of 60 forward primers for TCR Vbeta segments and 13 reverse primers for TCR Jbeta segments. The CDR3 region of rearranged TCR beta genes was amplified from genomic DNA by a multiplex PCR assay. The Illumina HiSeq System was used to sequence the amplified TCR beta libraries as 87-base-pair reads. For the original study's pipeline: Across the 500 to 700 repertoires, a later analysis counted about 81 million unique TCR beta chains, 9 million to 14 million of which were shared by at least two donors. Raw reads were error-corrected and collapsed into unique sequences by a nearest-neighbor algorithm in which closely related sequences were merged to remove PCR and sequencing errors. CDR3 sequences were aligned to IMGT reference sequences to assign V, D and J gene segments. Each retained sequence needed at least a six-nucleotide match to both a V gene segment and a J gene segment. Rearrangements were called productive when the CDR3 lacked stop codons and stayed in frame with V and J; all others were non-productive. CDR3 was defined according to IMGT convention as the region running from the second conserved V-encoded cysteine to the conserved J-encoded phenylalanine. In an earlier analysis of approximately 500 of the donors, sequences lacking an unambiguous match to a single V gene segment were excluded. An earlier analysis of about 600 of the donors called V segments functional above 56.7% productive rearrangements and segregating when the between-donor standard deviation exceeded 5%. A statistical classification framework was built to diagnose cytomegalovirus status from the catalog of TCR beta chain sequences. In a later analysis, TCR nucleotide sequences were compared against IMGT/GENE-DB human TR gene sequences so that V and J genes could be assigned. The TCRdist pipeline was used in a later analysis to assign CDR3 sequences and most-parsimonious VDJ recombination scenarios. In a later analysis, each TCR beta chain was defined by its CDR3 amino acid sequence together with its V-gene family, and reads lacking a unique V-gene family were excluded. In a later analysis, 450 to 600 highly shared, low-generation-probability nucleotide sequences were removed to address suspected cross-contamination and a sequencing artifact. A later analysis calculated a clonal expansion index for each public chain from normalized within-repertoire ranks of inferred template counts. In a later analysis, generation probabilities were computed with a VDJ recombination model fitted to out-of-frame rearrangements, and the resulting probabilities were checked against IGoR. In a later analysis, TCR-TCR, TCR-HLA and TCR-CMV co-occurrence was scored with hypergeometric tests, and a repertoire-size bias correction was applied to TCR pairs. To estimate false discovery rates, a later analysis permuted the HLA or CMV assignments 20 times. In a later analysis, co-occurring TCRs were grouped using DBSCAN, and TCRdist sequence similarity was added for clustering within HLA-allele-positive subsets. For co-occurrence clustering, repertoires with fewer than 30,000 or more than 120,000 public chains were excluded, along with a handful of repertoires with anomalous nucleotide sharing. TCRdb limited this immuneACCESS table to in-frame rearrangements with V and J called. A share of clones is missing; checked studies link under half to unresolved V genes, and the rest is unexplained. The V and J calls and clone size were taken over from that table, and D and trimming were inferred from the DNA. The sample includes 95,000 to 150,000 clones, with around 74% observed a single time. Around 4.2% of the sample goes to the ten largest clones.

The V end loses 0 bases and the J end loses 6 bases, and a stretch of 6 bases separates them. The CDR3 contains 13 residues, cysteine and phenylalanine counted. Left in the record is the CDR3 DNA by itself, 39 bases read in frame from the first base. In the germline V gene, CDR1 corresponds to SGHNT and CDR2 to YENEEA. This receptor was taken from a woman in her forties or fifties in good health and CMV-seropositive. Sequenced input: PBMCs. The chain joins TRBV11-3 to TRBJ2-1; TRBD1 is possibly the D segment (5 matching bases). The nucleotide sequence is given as TGTGCCAGCAGCTTAGATACAGGCAATGAGCAGTTCTTC. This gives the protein CASSLDTGNEQFF. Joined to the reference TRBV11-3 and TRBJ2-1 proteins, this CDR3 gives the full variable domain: EAGVVQSPRYKIIEKKQPVAFWCNPISGHNTLYWYLQNLGQGPELLIRYENEEAVDDSQLPKDRFSAERLKGVDSTLKIQPAELGDSAVYLCASSLDTGNEQFFGPGTRLTVL.